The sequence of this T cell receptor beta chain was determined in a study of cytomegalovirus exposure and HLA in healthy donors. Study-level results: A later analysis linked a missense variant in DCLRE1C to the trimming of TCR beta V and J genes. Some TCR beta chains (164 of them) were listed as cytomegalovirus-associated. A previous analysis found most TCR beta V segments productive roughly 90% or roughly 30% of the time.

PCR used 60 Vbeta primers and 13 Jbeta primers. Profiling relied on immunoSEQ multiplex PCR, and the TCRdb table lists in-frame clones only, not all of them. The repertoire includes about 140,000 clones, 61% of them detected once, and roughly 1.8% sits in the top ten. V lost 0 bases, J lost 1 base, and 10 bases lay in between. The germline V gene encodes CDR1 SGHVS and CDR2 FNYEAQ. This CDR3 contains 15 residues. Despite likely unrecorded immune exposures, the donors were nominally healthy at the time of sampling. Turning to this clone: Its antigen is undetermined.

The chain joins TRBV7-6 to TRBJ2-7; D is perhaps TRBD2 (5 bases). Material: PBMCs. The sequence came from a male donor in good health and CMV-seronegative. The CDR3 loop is CASSLARGKSYEQYF. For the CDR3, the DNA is TGTGCCAGCAGCTTAGCGAGAGGGAAGTCCTACGAGCAGTACTTC.